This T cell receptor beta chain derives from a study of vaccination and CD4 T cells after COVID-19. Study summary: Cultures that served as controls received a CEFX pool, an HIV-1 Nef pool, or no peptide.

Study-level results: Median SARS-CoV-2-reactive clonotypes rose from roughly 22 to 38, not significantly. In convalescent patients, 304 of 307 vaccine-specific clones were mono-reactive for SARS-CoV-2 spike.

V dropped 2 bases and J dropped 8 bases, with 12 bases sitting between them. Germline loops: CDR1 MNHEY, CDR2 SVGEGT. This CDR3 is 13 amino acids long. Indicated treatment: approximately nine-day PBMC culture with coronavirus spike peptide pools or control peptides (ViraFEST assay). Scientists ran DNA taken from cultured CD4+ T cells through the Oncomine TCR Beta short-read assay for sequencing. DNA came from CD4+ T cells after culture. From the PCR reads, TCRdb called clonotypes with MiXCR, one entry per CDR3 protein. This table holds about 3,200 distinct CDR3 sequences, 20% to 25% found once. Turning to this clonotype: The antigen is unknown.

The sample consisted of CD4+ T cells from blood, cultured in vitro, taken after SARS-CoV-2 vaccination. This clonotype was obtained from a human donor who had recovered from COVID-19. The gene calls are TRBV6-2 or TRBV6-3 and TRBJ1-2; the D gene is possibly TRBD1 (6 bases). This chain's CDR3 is CASSYDTGMGYTF. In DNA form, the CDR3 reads TGTGCCAGCAGTTACGACACAGGGATGGGCTACACCTTC.